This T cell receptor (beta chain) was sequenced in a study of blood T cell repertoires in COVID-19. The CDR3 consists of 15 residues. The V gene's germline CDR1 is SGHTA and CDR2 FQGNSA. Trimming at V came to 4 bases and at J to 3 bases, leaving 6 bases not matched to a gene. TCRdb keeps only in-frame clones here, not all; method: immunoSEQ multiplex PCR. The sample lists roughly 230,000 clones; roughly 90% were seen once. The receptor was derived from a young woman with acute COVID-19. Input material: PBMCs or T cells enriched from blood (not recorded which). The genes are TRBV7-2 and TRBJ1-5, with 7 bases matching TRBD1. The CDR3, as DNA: TGTGCCAGCAGCTCAAAGCAGGGGGTCAATCAGCCCCAGCATTTT. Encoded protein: CASSSKQGVNQPQHF.